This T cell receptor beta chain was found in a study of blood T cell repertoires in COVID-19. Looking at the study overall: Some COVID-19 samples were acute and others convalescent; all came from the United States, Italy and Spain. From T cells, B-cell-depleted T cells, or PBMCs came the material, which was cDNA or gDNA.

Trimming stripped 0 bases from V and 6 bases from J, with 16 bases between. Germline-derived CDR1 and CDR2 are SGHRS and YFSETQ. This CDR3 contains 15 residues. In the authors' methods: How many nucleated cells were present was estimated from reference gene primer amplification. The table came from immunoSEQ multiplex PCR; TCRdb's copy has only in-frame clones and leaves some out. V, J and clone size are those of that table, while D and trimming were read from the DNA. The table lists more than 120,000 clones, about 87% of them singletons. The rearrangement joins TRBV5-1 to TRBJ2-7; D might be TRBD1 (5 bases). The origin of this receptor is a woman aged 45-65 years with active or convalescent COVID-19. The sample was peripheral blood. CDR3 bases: TGCGCCAGCAGCTTGGGTCAGGGCTCCCCAGGCGAGCAGTACTTC. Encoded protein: CASSLGQGSPGEQYF.